These 15 T cell receptor beta chains were all obtained from the same sample, sequenced in a study of blood T cells in healthy people across ages. A second about 7 to 11 cycle PCR used barcoded and J-beta primers. One entry per CDR3 protein results from TCRdb running MiXCR on the 5' RACE reads. The sample has under 2,000,000 distinct CDR3 sequences, around half seen once; the top ten hold 2% to 2.5%. Sequencing input: blood. The receptors were sampled from a woman between 40 and 55 years old in good health.

The chain is built from TRBV10-3 and TRBJ1-1; TRBD1 aligns across 9 bases. J gave up 2 bases and V 5 bases, and 3 bases lay outside the gene matches. Germline V gene sequence: CDR1 ENHRY, CDR2 SYGVKD. This CDR3 is 14 amino acids long. CDR3 residues: CAISPDRGNTEAFF. In DNA form, the CDR3 reads TGTGCCATCAGTCCGGACAGGGGTAACACTGAAGCTTTCTTT.

The chain recombines TRBV29-1 with TRBJ1-3; TRBD1 is a possible D gene (5 bases). Trimming shortened V by 7 bases and J by 3 bases, and 13 bases separated the two germline ends. The germline gives CDR1 SQVTM, CDR2 ANQGSEA. CDR3 size: 13 residues. The CDR3: CSAQGLRGNTIYF. The DNA of the CDR3 is TGCAGCGCTCAGGGCCTCCGTGGAAACACCATATATTTT.

The DNA of the CDR3 is TGCAGCGCGGGGGGACAGCTCTCCTACAATGAGCAGTTCTTC. It specifies CSAGGQLSYNEQFF. The chain employs TRBV29-1 and TRBJ2-1, with D possibly being TRBD1 or TRBD2 (7 bases each). Per the germline V gene, CDR1 is SQVTM and CDR2 is ANQGSEA. The CDR3 sequence is 14 residues long. V gave up 7 bases and J gave up 0 bases, with 13 bases separating them.

The chain carries TRBV27 and TRBJ2-1; 7 bases agree with TRBD1. The V segment lost 8 bases and the J segment 4 bases; nucleotides outside the gene matches: 8. Looked up from germline, CDR1 is MNHEY and CDR2 is SMNVEV (reference sequence). The CDR3 is made up of 14 amino acids. The CDR3 DNA is TGTGCCAGCGTTTCGGGACAGAGATACAATGAGCAGTTCTTC. This codes for CASVSGQRYNEQFF.

The V call is TRBV6-5, the J call TRBJ2-5; a weak D match, TRBD2 (6 bases). V lost 7 bases and J lost 5, with 20 bases in between. CDR1 MNHEY and CDR2 SVGAGI come from the germline V gene. This CDR3 spans 15 amino acids. The DNA of the CDR3 is TGTGCCAGCACCACCTGGGACTCCGGTCGGGAGACCCAGTACTTC. Translating it yields CASTTWDSGRETQYF.

The chain is built from TRBV4-1 and TRBJ1-2, with TRBD1 as a possible D gene (6 bases). Germline values: CDR1 MGHRA, CDR2 YSYEKL. Between the trimmed V and J ends, which lost 4 bases and 4 bases, there was a span of 16 bases. The CDR3 totals 15 residues. The CDR3: CASSRTPGHLYGYTF. CDR3 nucleotides: TGCGCCAGCAGCCGAACCCCGGGACACCTCTATGGCTACACCTTC.

This clonotype was recorded a few times. The V call is TRBV6-2 or TRBV6-3, the J call TRBJ2-7, with D perhaps TRBD1 (5 bases). CDR3 length equals 13 residues. V gave up 6 bases and J gave up 0 bases, with 9 bases separating them. Germline V gene sequence: CDR1 MNHEY, CDR2 SVGEGT. In DNA, the CDR3 is TGTGCCAGCAGGACAGCGAGCTCCTACGAGCAGTACTTC. Its protein is CASRTASSYEQYF.

The CDR3 here is CASSPGEVTNYGYTF. CDR3 DNA sequence: TGTGCCAGCAGCCCCGGGGAGGTTACTAACTATGGCTACACCTTC. The chain recombines TRBV11-2 with TRBJ1-2; D is unresolved. CDR1 is SGHAT, CDR2 FQNNGV, per germline. This CDR3 comprises 15 residues. The V end was cut by 5 bases, the J end by 0 bases, with 13 bases between.

The rearrangement uses TRBV20-1 and TRBJ1-4; the match to TRBD1 covers 9 bases. CDR1 is DFQATT, CDR2 SNEGSKA, per germline (reference sequence). Trimming cost V 4 bases and J 8 bases; bases outside gene matches: 8. The length of the CDR3 is 14 residues. The CDR3 is CSATMGQGPEKLFF. The DNA for the CDR3 is TGCAGTGCTACCATGGGACAGGGTCCCGAAAAACTGTTTTTT.

V and J are TRBV20-1 and TRBJ2-5; 11 nucleotides align to TRBD2. This CDR3 has 16 amino acids. Germline V gives CDR1 DFQATT, CDR2 SNEGSKA (reference sequence). Losses at the gene ends were 0 bases for V and 0 bases for J; bases not matched to a gene: 3. The CDR3 is CSARDLTSGDQETQYF. DNA for the CDR3: TGCAGTGCTAGAGATCTGACTAGCGGGGACCAAGAGACCCAGTACTTC.

Points on this clonotype: At one end, the junction sequence differs from germline, possibly due to a read error. The chain joins TRBV15 to TRBJ2-7; D is perhaps TRBD2 (6 bases). The CDR3 consists of 14 residues. Germline loops: CDR1 LNHNV, CDR2 YYDKDF (reference sequence). The chain's CDR3 is CAASRDLQRGEQYF. The CDR3 DNA reads TGTGCCGCCAGCAGAGACCTTCAACGGGGGGAGCAGTACTTC.

The gene calls are TRBV2 and TRBJ2-3; 11 bases match TRBD2. J was trimmed by 0 bases and V by 7 bases; bases with no gene match: 9. The CDR3 is 17 amino acids. Per the germline V gene, CDR1 is SNHLY and CDR2 is FYNNEI. DNA for the CDR3: TGTGCCAGCACAAGCCCGGGACTAGCGGCGAGCACAGATACGCAGTATTTT. The encoded protein is CASTSPGLAASTDTQYF.

This clonotype has more than one count but fewer than ten. The chain links TRBV25-1 to TRBJ1-5; TRBD1 matches at 8 bases. With 6 bases clipped from V and 3 bases from J, the junction kept 4 bases outside the gene matches. CDR1 MGHDK and CDR2 SYGVNS come from the germline V gene. CDR3 length equals 14 residues. The CDR3 DNA is TGTGCCAGCAGGGGGACAGGAGTCAATCAGCCCCAGCATTTT. Residues: CASRGTGVNQPQHF.

CDR3: CASSEFNGGYNEQFF. CDR3 nucleotide sequence: TGTGCCAGCAGTGAATTTAACGGCGGCTACAATGAGCAGTTCTTC. The chain uses TRBV6-1 and TRBJ2-1; the D is unclear. V was pared by 2 bases and J by 3 bases, with 11 bases between. The CDR3 runs to 15 residues. CDR1 is MNHNS and CDR2 is SASEGT in the germline V gene.

Ten or more counts support this clonotype. Here the CDR3 DNA reads TGCGCCAGCAGCCAAGATGTGGCGGGGGGAATCTCCTACAATGAGCAGTTCTTC. Amino acids: CASSQDVAGGISYNEQFF. The V call is TRBV4-3, the J call TRBJ2-1, with 8 bases aligning to TRBD2. V trimming: 0 bases; J trimming: 0 bases; junction bases outside the gene matches: 7. Germline lookup yields CDR1 LGHNA and CDR2 YSLEER. This CDR3 comprises 18 residues.